The T cell receptor beta chain described here comes from a study of blood T cell repertoires in COVID-19 (dated by TCRdb to 2020 to 2022). About the full investigation: Collaborator samples came from the United States, Italy and Spain and covered acute and convalescent phases of COVID-19. The material from the prospective study consisted of cDNA or gDNA derived from T cells, B-cell-depleted T cells, or PBMCs. Subjects who had been exposed to COVID-19, were actively infected with it, or had recovered from it provided the deeply sampled blood TCRbeta repertoires that made up the dataset. A freely available public database, intended as a resource for researchers studying the immune response to SARS-CoV-2, is where the repertoires were released. The samples were drawn from two sources: the first 160 participants of the ongoing ImmuneRACE study, and 950 to 1,500 subjects contributed by 6 global collaborators. Nearly every sample came with metadata listing a de-identified subject ID, COVID-19 status, age in years and sex. Where available, HLA class I and class II types were taken from metadata supplied by the sample provider and were not determined by assay-based typing. Findings and caveats that apply to the study as a whole: How much clinical and demographic metadata was included differed by source and by participant, and the metadata was provided uncurated.

Participants in the prospective study were enrolled through a virtual design, were aged about 18 to 100 years, and lived in fewer than 30 United States geographic areas. In the prospective study, cohorts were assigned on the basis of participant-reported clinical history obtained from a screening survey and a study questionnaire. Exposed participants were defined as having been in contact with someone with a PCR-confirmed or clinician-diagnosed COVID-19 case within 2 weeks of study entry. In the prospective study, whole blood, serum and a nasopharyngeal or oropharyngeal swab were collected from each participant by mobile phlebotomists. Over a roughly 2-month period, participants in the prospective study had the option of providing additional blood draws and questionnaires. Before DNA extraction, blood samples from the prospective study were shipped at room temperature or frozen. TCRbeta CDR3 regions were amplified from genomic DNA by means of the immunoSEQ Assay, a bias-controlled multiplex PCR. The authors' pipeline ran thus. The number of nucleated cells in each sample was estimated from the amplification of reference gene primers within the assay. To quantify the absolute abundance of each unique TCRbeta CDR3 rearrangement, sequence reads were collapsed and filtered. For each sample, productive Simpson clonality was calculated by taking the square root of Simpson's diversity index across productive rearrangements. The table comes from immuneACCESS by way of TCRdb, which keeps in-frame sequences with V and J called. Part of the clones is missing from these tables; in studies checked, under half for an unresolved V gene and the rest for unknown reasons. V and J calls and clone size are copied from that table; D and trimming were computed from the DNA. Present in this sample are more than 110,000 clones, more than 80% of which were seen just once. The top ten clones comprise 1.5% to 2% of the sample.

CDR1 SNHLY and CDR2 FYNNEI were looked up in the germline V gene. The V end loses 4 bases and the J end loses 7 bases, and a stretch of 17 bases separates them. The CDR3 holds 15 amino acids from the cysteine to the phenylalanine. Of the read, only the CDR3 DNA is kept; its 45 bases are in frame from base 1. Regarding this clone: This receptor's antigen is unknown. The sample holds no much larger clone one base away, and base qualities are not on file.

This TCR was sampled from a woman aged 18-29 years who had been exposed to COVID-19. Sequencing was performed on PBMCs or T cells enriched from blood (not recorded which). Rearrangement joined TRBV2 to TRBJ1-3; TRBD1 is possibly the D segment (5 matching bases). DNA sequence: TGTGCCAGCAGTGGGGGGGGTAAAGATGCGAACACCATATATTTT. Translated, it gives CASSGGGKDANTIYF.